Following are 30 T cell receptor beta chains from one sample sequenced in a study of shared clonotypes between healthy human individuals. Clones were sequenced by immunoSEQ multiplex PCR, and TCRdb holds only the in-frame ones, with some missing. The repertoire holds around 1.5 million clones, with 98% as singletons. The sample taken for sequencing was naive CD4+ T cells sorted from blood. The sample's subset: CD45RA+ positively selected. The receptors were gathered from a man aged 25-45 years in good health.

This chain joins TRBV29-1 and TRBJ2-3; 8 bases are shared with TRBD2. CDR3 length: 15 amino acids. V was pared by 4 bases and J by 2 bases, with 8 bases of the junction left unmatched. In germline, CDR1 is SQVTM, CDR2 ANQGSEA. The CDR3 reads CSVAGSSGHTDTQYF. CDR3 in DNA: TGCAGCGTTGCGGGGTCTAGCGGGCACACAGATACGCAGTATTTT.

The CDR3 region is CASSLGLVSYEQYF. DNA for the CDR3: TGTGCCAGCAGCCTGGGACTGGTCTCCTACGAGCAGTACTTC. This sequence joins TRBV7-9 and TRBJ2-7, with a possible D match to TRBD2 (6 bases). The germline CDR1 and CDR2 sequences are SEHNR and FQNEAQ (reference sequence). Trimming took off 5 bases at V and 0 bases at J, with 11 bases between the two ends. The CDR3 is 14 amino acids.

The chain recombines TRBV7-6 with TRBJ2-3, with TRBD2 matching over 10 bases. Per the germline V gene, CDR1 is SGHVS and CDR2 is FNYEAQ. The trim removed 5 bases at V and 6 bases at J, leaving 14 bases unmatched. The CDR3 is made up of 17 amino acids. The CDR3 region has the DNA TGTGCCAGCAGCCAGATGCCTAGCGGGAGTGAGGTGGATACGCAGTATTTT. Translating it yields CASSQMPSGSEVDTQYF.

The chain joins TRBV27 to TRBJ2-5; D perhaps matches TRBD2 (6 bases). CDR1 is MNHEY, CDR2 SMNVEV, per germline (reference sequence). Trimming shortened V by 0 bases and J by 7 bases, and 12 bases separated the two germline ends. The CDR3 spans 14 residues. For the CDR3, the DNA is TGTGCCAGCAGTTTATCTCCAGCGCGGGGGACCCAGTACTTC. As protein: CASSLSPARGTQYF.

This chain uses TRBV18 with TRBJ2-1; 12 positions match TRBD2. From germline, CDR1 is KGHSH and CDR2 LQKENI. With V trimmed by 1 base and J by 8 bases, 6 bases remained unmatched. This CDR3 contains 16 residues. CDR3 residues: CASSPRLAGDGYEQFF. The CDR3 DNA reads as TGTGCCAGCTCACCACGACTAGCGGGAGACGGGTATGAGCAGTTCTTC.

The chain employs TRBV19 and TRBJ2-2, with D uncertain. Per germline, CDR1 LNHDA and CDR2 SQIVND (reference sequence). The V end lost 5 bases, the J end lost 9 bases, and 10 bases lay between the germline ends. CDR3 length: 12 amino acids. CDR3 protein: CASSPRLRELFF. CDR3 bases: TGTGCCAGTAGTCCTAGGTTGAGGGAGCTGTTTTTT. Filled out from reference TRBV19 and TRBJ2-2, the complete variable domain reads DGGITQSPKYLFRKEGQNVTLSCEQNLNHDAMYWYRQDPGQGLRLIYYSQIVNDFQKGDIAEGYSVSREKKESFPLTVTSAQKNPTAFYLCASSPRLRELFFGEGSRLTVL.

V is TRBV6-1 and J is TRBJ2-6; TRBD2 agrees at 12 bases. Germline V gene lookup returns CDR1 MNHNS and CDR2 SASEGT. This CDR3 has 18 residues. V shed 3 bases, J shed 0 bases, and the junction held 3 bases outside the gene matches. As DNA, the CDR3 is TGTGCCAGCAGTGACGGACTAGCGGGGCTCTCTGGGGCCAACGTCCTGACTTTC. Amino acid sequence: CASSDGLAGLSGANVLTF.

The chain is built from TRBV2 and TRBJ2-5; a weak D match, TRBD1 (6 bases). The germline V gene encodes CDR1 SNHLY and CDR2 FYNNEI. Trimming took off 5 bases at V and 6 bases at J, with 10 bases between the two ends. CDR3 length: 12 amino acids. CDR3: CASSSGVQTQYF. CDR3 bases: TGTGCCAGCAGTTCAGGGGTACAGACCCAGTACTTC.

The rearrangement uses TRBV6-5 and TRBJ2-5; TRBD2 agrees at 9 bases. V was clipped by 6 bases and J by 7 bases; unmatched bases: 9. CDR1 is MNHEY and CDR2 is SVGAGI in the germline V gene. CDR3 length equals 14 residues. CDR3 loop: CASSFSGSGGTQYF. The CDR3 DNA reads TGTGCCAGCAGCTTTAGCGGGAGCGGGGGGACCCAGTACTTC.

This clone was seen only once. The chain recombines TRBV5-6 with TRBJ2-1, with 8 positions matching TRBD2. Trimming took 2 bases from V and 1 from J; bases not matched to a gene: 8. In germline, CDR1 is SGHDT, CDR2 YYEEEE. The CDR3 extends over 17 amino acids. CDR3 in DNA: TGTGCCAGCAGCTTAGAAGGCGGGACTAGATCCTACAATGAGCAGTTCTTC. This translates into CASSLEGGTRSYNEQFF.

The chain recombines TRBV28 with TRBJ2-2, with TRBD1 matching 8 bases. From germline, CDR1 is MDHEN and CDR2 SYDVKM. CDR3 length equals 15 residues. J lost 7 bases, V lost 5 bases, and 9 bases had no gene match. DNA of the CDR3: TGTGCCAGCAGTACACACGGGACAGGAGGCGGGGAGCTGTTTTTT. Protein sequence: CASSTHGTGGGELFF.

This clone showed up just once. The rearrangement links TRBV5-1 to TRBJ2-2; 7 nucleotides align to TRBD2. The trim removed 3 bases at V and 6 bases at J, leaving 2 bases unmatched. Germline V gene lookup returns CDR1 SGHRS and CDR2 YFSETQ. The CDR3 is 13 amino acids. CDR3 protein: CASSSGRAGELFF. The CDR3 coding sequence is TGCGCCAGCAGCTCAGGGAGGGCCGGGGAGCTGTTTTTT.

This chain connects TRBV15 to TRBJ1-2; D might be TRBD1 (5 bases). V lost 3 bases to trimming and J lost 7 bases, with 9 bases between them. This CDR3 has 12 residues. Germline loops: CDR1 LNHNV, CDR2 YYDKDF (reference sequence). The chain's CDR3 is CATSRTVAGYTF. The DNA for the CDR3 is TGTGCCACCAGCAGGACAGTGGCTGGCTACACCTTC. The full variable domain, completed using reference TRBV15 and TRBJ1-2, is DAMVIQNPRYQVTQFGKPVTLSCSQTLNHNVMYWYQQKSSQAPKLLFHYYDKDFNNEADTPDNFQSRRPNTSFCFLDIRSPGLGDTAMYLCATSRTVAGYTFGSGTRLTVV.

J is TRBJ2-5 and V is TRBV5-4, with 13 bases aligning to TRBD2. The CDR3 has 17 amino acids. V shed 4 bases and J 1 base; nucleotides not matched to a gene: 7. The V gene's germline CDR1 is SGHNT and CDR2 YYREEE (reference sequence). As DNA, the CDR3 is TGTGCCAGCAGCCACGTGGGACTAGCGGGACCCCAAGAGACCCAGTACTTC. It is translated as CASSHVGLAGPQETQYF.

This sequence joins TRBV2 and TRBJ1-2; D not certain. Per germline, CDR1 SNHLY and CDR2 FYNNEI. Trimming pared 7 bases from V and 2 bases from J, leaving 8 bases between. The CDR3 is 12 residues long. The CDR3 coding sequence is TGTGCCAGCAAGTCAGAGAACTATGGCTACACCTTC. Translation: CASKSENYGYTF.

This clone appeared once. CDR3 protein: CASSSNQPQHF. CDR3 sequence (DNA): TGTGCCAGTAGTAGCAATCAGCCCCAGCATTTT. The chain combines TRBV19 with TRBJ1-5; D unresolved. The V gene's germline CDR1 is LNHDA and CDR2 SQIVND (reference sequence). Trimming removed 4 bases from V and 2 bases from J, with 0 bases in between. The CDR3 sequence is 11 residues long.

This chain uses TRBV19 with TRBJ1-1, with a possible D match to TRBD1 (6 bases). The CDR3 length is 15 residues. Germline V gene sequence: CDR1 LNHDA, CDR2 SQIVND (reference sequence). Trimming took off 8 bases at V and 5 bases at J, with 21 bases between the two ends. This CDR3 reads CASGGTRNTDTEAFF. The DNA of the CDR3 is TGTGCCAGTGGGGGGACACGGAACACTGATACTGAAGCTTTCTTT.

For the CDR3, the DNA is TGCGCCAGCAGCCTCAAGGGTGCCGGCGAGCAGTACTTC. This codes for CASSLKGAGEQYF. V is TRBV5-1 and J is TRBJ2-7; D uncertain. Germline CDR1 and CDR2: SGHRS and YFSETQ. V was shortened by 4 bases and J by 6 bases, with 14 bases between the two germline ends. The CDR3 is 13 residues long.

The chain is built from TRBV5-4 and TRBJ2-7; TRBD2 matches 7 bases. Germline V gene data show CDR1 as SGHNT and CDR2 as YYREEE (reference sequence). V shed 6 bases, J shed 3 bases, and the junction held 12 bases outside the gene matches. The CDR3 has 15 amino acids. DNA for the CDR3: TGTGCCAGCACCAACCGGCGAGGGAGGGGCTACGAGCAGTACTTC. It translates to CASTNRRGRGYEQYF.

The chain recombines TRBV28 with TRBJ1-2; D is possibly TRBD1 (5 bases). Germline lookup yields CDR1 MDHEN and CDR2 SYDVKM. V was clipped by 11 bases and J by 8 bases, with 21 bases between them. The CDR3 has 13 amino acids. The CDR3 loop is CASSLSGRAGYTF. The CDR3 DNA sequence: TGTGCCTCCAGTTTATCAGGGAGAGCGGGCTACACCTTC.

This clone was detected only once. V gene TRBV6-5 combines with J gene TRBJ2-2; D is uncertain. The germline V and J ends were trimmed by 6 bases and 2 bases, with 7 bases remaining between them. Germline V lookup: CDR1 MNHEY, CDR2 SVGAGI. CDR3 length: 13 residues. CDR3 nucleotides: TGTGCCAGCAGGCCGTTTAACACCGGGGAGCTGTTTTTT. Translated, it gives CASRPFNTGELFF.

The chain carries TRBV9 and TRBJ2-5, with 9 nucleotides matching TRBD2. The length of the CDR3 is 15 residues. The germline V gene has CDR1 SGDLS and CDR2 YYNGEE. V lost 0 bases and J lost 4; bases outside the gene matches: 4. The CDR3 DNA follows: TGTGCCAGCAGCGTAGCGACTAGCGGACTAGAGACCCAGTACTTC. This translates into CASSVATSGLETQYF. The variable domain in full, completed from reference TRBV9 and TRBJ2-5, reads DSGVTQTPKHLITATGQRVTLRCSPRSGDLSVYWYQQSLDQGLQFLIQYYNGEERAKGNILERFSAQQFPDLHSELNLSSLELGDSALYFCASSVATSGLETQYFGPGTRLLVL.

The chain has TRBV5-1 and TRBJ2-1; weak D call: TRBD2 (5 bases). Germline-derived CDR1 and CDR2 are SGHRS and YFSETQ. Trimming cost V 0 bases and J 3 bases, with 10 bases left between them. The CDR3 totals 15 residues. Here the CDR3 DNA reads TGCGCCAGCAGCTTGGAGGCTAGCTTCTACAATGAGCAGTTCTTC. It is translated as CASSLEASFYNEQFF.

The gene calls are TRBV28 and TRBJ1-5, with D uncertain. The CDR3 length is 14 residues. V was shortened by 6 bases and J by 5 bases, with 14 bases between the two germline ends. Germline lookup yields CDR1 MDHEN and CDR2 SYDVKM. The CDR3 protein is CASRIGRNYQPQHF. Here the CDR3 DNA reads TGTGCCAGCAGGATAGGCAGGAACTATCAGCCCCAGCATTTT.

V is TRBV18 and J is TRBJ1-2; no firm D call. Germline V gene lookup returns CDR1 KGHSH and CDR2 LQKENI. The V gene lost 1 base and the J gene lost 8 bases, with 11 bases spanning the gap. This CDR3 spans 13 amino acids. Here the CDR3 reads CASSPRTGEGYTF. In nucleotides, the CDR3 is TGTGCCAGCTCACCACGCACGGGTGAGGGCTACACCTTC. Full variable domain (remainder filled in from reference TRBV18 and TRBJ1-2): NAGVMQNPRHLVRRRGQEARLRCSPMKGHSHVYWYRQLPEEGLKFMVYLQKENIIDESGMPKERFSAEFPKEGPSILRIQQVVRGDSAAYFCASSPRTGEGYTFGSGTRLTVV.

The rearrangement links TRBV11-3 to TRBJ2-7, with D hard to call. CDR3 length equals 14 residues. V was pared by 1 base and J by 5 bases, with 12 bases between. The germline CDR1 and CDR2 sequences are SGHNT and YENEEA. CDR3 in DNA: TGTGCCAGCAGCTTAGGAGGATCCGGCGACGAGCAGTACTTC. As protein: CASSLGGSGDEQYF.

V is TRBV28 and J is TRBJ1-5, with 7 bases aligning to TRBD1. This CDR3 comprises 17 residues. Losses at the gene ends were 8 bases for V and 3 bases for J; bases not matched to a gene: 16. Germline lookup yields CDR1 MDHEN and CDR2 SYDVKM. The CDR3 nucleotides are TGTGCCAGCTCAGGTGCCCTGGGACAGAGGCTCAATCAGCCCCAGCATTTT. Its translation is CASSGALGQRLNQPQHF.

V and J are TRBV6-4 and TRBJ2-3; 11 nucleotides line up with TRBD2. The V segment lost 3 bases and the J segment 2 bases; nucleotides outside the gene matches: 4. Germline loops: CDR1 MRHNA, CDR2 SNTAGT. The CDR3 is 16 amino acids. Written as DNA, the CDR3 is TGTGCCAGCAGTGAGCTAGCGGGAGGTTACACAGATACGCAGTATTTT. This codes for CASSELAGGYTDTQYF.

The CDR3 spells CASSQAGGPDGETQYF. CDR3 DNA: TGCGCCAGCAGCCAAGCCGGGGGCCCCGACGGAGAGACCCAGTACTTC. This rearrangement joins TRBV4-1 to TRBJ2-5; D may match TRBD1 or TRBD2 (6 bases each). Germline CDR1 reads MGHRA; CDR2 reads YSYEKL. The V end was cut by 1 base, the J end by 4 bases, with 16 bases between. The CDR3 spans 16 residues.

As DNA, the CDR3 is TGCGCCAGCAGCCGTGGGGACAGCTCCTACGAGCAGTACTTC. Its protein product is CASSRGDSSYEQYF. The J gene is TRBJ2-7, the V gene TRBV5-1; 7 positions agree with TRBD1. The CDR3 totals 14 residues. V lost 4 bases, J lost 0 bases, and 4 bases stayed unmatched. Germline V gives CDR1 SGHRS, CDR2 YFSETQ.